The TCR beta chain under discussion was sequenced for a study of cytomegalovirus exposure and HLA in healthy donors. Regarding the study as a whole: Cytomegalovirus-associated status was assigned to more than 150 TCR beta chains. Researchers reported in a later analysis that common viral pathogens appeared linked to several top clusters.

Each donor was nominally healthy when sampled (though unrecorded immune exposures were likely). The PCR had 60 Vbeta and 13 Jbeta primers. Assay: immunoSEQ multiplex PCR; the TCRdb copy retains only in-frame clones and omits some. The profile shows approximately 210,000 clones, around 79% of them singletons. The V end was cut by 4 bases, the J end by 5 bases, with 15 bases between. Per the germline V gene, CDR1 is SGHRS and CDR2 is YFSETQ. This CDR3 comprises 14 residues. About this clone: The target antigen is unknown.

This chain links TRBV5-1 with TRBJ1-1; the D gene is possibly TRBD1 (6 bases). Sequenced material: PBMCs. This TCR derives from a male donor in good health and CMV-seropositive. The CDR3 DNA follows: TGCGCCAGCAGCATCTCAGGGGCAACAACTGAAGCTTTCTTT. It encodes CASSISGATTEAFF.